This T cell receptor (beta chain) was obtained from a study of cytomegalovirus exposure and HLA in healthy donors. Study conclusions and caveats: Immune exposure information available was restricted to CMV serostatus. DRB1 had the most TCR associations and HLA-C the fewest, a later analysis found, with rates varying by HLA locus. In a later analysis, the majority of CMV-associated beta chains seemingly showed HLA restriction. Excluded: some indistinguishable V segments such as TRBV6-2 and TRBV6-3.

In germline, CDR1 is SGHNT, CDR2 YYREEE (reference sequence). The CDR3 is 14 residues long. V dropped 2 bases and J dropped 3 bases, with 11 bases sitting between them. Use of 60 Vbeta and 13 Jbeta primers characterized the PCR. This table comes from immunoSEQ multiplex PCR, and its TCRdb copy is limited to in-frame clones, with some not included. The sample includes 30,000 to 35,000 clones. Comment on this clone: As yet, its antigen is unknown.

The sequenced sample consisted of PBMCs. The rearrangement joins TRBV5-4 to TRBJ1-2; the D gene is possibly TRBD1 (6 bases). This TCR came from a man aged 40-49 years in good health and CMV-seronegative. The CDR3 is CASSLSYRDYGYTF. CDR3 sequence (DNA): TGTGCCAGCAGCTTATCCTACAGGGACTATGGCTACACCTTC.